This T cell receptor beta chain was identified during a study of PD-1 blockade in classical Hodgkin lymphoma. Whole-study findings and limits: Reasons behind the repertoire differences stay unclear, perhaps disease activity or earlier therapy. There was a significant rise in CD4+ TCR diversity by C4D1, with no such rise for CD8+.

Concerning this clone: What it binds is not known.

Using immunoSEQ multiplex PCR, the repertoire was profiled, and TCRdb retains in-frame clones only, with some absent. Counted here are 99,000 or so clones, approximately 89% occurring once; the ten biggest clones make up 15% to 20%. As for time point: cycle 4 day 1 (C4D1), after around six weeks of nivolumab. Each and every patient relapsed after autologous stem cell transplantation, and patients got differing brentuximab vedotin exposure. Best responses were complete response, partial response or progressive disease. The V gene lost 3 bases and the J gene lost 8 bases, with 11 bases spanning the gap. This CDR3 contains 13 residues. Germline V gene lookup returns CDR1 LNHNV and CDR2 YYDKDF (reference sequence).

This sequence originates from a human donor with classical Hodgkin lymphoma. The chain has TRBV15 and TRBJ2-1; no clear D gene. The sample in question was peripheral blood mononuclear cells (PBMCs), obtained before the fourth cycle of nivolumab. The CDR3 bases are TGTGCCACCAGCAGCCTCCTTGGCGATGAGCAGTTCTTC. Protein: CATSSLLGDEQFF. Looking up the rest from reference TRBV15 and TRBJ2-1 gives the full variable domain: DAMVIQNPRYQVTQFGKPVTLSCSQTLNHNVMYWYQQKSSQAPKLLFHYYDKDFNNEADTPDNFQSRRPNTSFCFLDIRSPGLGDTAMYLCATSSLLGDEQFFGPGTRLTVL.